These 4 T cell receptor beta chains share one sample of origin, sequenced in a study of blood T cell repertoires in COVID-19. Measured with immunoSEQ multiplex PCR; TCRdb has only the in-frame clones, and not every one. The sample contains about 140,000 clones, more than 60% of which appear only once. The sequencing input was peripheral blood. The origin of the receptors is a woman in her fifties or sixties with acute or convalescent COVID-19.

The V and J genes are TRBV9 and TRBJ2-1, with 8 bases that match TRBD2. CDR3 length equals 18 residues. Unmatched junction bases numbered 17, after V lost 4 bases and J lost 5 bases. CDR1 and CDR2 from the germline V gene are SGDLS and YYNGEE. In nucleotides, the CDR3 is TGTGCCAGCAGCCCTCTAGCGGGTGCTGAGCTACTGAACAATGAGCAGTTCTTC. Translating gives CASSPLAGAELLNNEQFF.

This chain uses TRBV3-1 (or the pseudogene TRBV3-2) with TRBJ2-1; TRBD1 might be the D (7 bases). V lost 7 bases to trimming and J lost 10 bases, with 20 bases between them. CDR1 LGHDT and CDR2 YNNKEL come from the germline V gene (reference sequence). The length of the CDR3 is 14 residues. This chain's CDR3 is CASTLRGAFGEQFF. In nucleotides, the CDR3 is TGTGCCAGCACCCTCAGGGGGGCATTCGGGGAGCAGTTCTTC.

This chain links TRBV25-1 with TRBJ1-5, with D maybe TRBD1 (5 bases). CDR3 length: 15 amino acids. Germline assignment: CDR1 MGHDK and CDR2 SYGVNS. V was pared by 2 bases and J by 4 bases, with 12 bases between. CDR3 residues: CASSEIGGGNQPQHF. CDR3 DNA sequence: TGTGCCAGCAGTGAAATCGGGGGAGGTAATCAGCCCCAGCATTTT.

As for this clone: This sample includes further DNA sequences coding for the same CDR3. The chain recombines TRBV5-1 with TRBJ2-1; the D gene is possibly TRBD2 (5 bases). Germline V gene lookup returns CDR1 SGHRS and CDR2 YFSETQ. Between the trimmed V and J ends, which lost 4 bases and 3 bases, there was a span of 11 bases. The CDR3 sequence is 14 residues long. CDR3 in amino acids: CASSSGGGYNEQFF. The CDR3 DNA reads as TGCGCCAGCAGCAGCGGCGGTGGCTACAATGAGCAGTTCTTC.